One T cell receptor beta chain is described in this entry. Its antigen is not known. This entry comes from a study of beta chain features in type 1 diabetes. The whole isolated RNA underwent reverse transcription, so sequencing captured expressed TCRB transcripts. TCRdb's copy holds only in-frame clones and misses some; the assay was immunoSEQ multiplex PCR. The repertoire has around 160,000 clones, almost 65% of them found once; the top ten carry roughly 0.089%. Study-wide results and caveats: The study found moderately but significantly shorter TCRB CDR3s in all four CD4+ subsets of Type 1 diabetes patients. At VDJ recombination sites, type 1 diabetes patients had fewer insertions and more deleted nucleotides.

Each donor gave one heparinised blood draw averaging around 120 mL. Each sorted fraction was over 95% pure. With 5 bases removed from V and 7 bases from J, the gap between germline ends came to 25 bases. Germline CDR1 and CDR2: SGHRS and YFSETQ. The CDR3 has 16 residues. This sequence originates from a young man with type 1 diabetes. The gene calls are TRBV5-1 and TRBJ2-7; tentatively, D is TRBD2 (5 bases). The sample taken for sequencing was naive CD4+ T cells from blood. This chain's CDR3 is CASSSGPGGGFWEQYF. The CDR3 nucleotides read TGCGCCAGCAGTTCGGGTCCCGGAGGCGGTTTTTGGGAGCAGTACTTC. Looking up the rest from reference TRBV5-1 and TRBJ2-7 gives the full variable domain: KAGVTQTPRYLIKTRGQQVTLSCSPISGHRSVSWYQQTPGQGLQFLFEYFSETQRNKGNFPGRFSGRQFSNSRSEMNVSTLELGDSALYLCASSSGPGGGFWEQYFGPGTRLTVT.